This TCR beta chain was profiled in a study of CD8+ T cells in alopecia areata. About the research overall: Patients remained on tofacitinib for 6 to 18 months and then went 6 months without it. Study observations and caveats: Normal skin's resident alphabeta T cells are sequenced alongside lesional scalp T cells.

CDR3 length: 11 amino acids. Trimming shortened V by 11 bases and J by 7 bases, and 11 bases separated the two germline ends. The germline V gene encodes CDR1 LNHDA and CDR2 SQIVND (reference sequence). Peripheral blood and lesional scalp punch biopsies were taken from alopecia areata patients. About this clone: Its antigen is not known.

Extracted from the samples, RNA was reverse transcribed into cDNA to serve as the sequencing template. Assay: immunoSEQ multiplex PCR; the TCRdb copy retains only in-frame clones and omits some. This table has more than 11,000 clones, about 50% appearing once. This chain connects TRBV19 to TRBJ2-2, with unresolved D. The specimen was skin, collected at week 0. The sequence derives from a human donor with alopecia areata. The CDR3 DNA reads as TGTGCCGGCCTCTCGAACGGGGAGCTGTTTTTT. Translated: CAGLSNGELFF.